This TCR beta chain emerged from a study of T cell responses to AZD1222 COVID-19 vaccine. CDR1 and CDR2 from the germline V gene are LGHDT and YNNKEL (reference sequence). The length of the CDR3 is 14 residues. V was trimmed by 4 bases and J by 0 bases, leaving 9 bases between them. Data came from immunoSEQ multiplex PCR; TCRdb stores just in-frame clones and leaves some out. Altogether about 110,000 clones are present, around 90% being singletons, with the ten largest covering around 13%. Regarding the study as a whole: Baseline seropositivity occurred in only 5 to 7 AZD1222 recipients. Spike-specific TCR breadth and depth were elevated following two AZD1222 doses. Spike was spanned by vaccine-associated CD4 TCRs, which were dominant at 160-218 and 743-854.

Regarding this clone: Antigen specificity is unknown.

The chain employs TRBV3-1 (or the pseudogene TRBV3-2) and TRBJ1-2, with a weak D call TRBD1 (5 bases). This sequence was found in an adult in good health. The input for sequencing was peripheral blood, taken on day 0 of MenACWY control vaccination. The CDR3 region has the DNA TGTGCCAGCAGCCCCATGGGGGCTAACTATGGCTACACCTTC. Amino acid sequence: CASSPMGANYGYTF.